The 5 T cell receptor beta chains in this list originate from one sample, sequenced in a study of Tregs in tolerant kidney transplant recipients. The nonmyeloablative bone marrow transplants came from related graft donors, with transient mixed chimerism. The table came from immunoSEQ multiplex PCR; TCRdb's copy has only in-frame clones and leaves some out. The data contain 45,000 to 55,000 clones, 90% to 95% of them seen just once; the ten biggest clones take up 12% to 15%. The sample here was CD8+ T cells from blood (PBMCs), taken 24 months after the transplant. The receptors shown here come from a human patient who received a combined kidney and bone marrow transplant. Some T cells may have come from the graft donor.

The rearrangement uses TRBV7-2 and TRBJ2-1; 8 bases match TRBD1. The CDR3 loop spans 18 amino acids. Trimming cost V 1 base and J 8 bases; bases outside gene matches: 16. CDR1 and CDR2 from the germline V gene are SGHTA and FQGNSA. This CDR3 is CASSLEYLKGEGQDEQFF. The DNA of the CDR3 is TGTGCCAGCAGCTTAGAGTATTTAAAGGGAGAGGGACAGGATGAGCAGTTCTTC.

V is TRBV27 and J is TRBJ1-1; D ambiguous. Between the trimmed V and J ends, which lost 6 bases and 7 bases, there was a span of 15 bases. CDR3 length equals 13 residues. Germline CDR1 is MNHEY and CDR2 is SMNVEV (reference sequence). Here the CDR3 reads CASSLIGQFEAFF. The CDR3 DNA is TGTGCCAGCAGCTTAATTGGGCAATTTGAAGCTTTCTTT.

The chain is built from TRBV4-1 and TRBJ1-1; D not certain. V shed 4 bases and J shed 0 bases, with 15 bases lying between them. CDR1 is MGHRA and CDR2 is YSYEKL in the germline V gene. The CDR3 contains 16 residues. The CDR3, as DNA: TGCGCCAGCAGCCCTAGGCCGGGTACCATGAACACTGAAGCTTTCTTT. It codes for CASSPRPGTMNTEAFF.

J is TRBJ2-5 and V is TRBV4-2; 7 nucleotides agree with TRBD2. This CDR3 spans 16 amino acids. V lost 0 bases to trimming and J lost 3 bases; unmatched junction nucleotides: 7. CDR1 and CDR2 from the germline V gene are LGHNA and YNFKEQ. CDR3 nucleotide sequence: TGTGCCAGCAGCCAAGAACTTGTGGGGGGGAAAGAGACCCAGTACTTC. Protein sequence: CASSQELVGGKETQYF.

On this clone itself: Germline is not matched at one junction end, which may reflect a read error. V is TRBV7-9 and J is TRBJ2-7; TRBD1 matches 7 bases. This CDR3 region has 13 residues. Germline CDR1 reads SEHNR; CDR2 reads FQNEAQ (reference sequence). Here the CDR3 DNA reads TGTGCCAGCAGCTTACCTCAGGGGGTCGAGAAGTACTTC. Its protein is CASSLPQGVEKYF.